The 14 T cell receptor beta chains presented below share a single source sample, sequenced in a study of T cell changes during pregnancy in multiple sclerosis. Sequencing was performed with immunoSEQ multiplex PCR; in TCRdb, only in-frame clones are kept and a portion is missing. The sample contains about 41,000 clones, 80% to 90% of which appear only once. Here the sequenced sample was CD4+ T cells from peripheral blood mononuclear cells, taken in the first trimester of pregnancy. These receptors originate from a female donor with multiple sclerosis, enrolled in a pregnancy study.

This chain connects TRBV6-1 to TRBJ2-7; 8 bases are a match to TRBD2. The CDR3 is made up of 12 amino acids. From germline, CDR1 is MNHNS and CDR2 SASEGT. V dropped 1 base and J dropped 13; count of bases not matched to a gene: 6. CDR3 DNA: TGTGCCAGCAGTGAAGGATTAGCGGGACTTTACTTC. Its protein product is CASSEGLAGLYF.

This rearrangement joins TRBV18 to TRBJ1-2, with D tentatively TRBD1 (5 bases). Germline lookup yields CDR1 KGHSH and CDR2 LQKENI. The length of the CDR3 is 13 residues. Deletions cut 5 bases from V and 3 bases from J, with 10 bases between. The CDR3 DNA follows: TGTGCCAGCTCAGATCAAGGGGACTATGGCTACACCTTC. It is translated as CASSDQGDYGYTF.

The chain links TRBV7-9 to TRBJ1-3, with a possible D match to TRBD1 (5 bases). In germline, CDR1 is SEHNR, CDR2 FQNEAQ (reference sequence). The V end was cut by 3 bases, the J end by 3 bases, with 12 bases between. The CDR3 consists of 15 residues. In DNA form, the CDR3 reads TGTGCCAGCAGCTTCGGCAGGGTAGATGGAAACACCATATATTTT. It is translated as CASSFGRVDGNTIYF.

The chain combines TRBV9 with TRBJ2-3; 9 bases match TRBD1. CDR3 length: 16 residues. Germline CDR1 is SGDLS and CDR2 is YYNGEE. The V gene end was trimmed by 3 bases and the J gene end by 6 bases; junction bases not matched to a gene: 11. CDR3 protein: CASSARTGVNSDTQYF. In nucleotides, the CDR3 is TGTGCCAGCAGCGCCAGGACAGGGGTGAATTCGGATACGCAGTATTTT.

The V and J genes are TRBV5-1 and TRBJ2-1; D is perhaps TRBD2 (5 bases). Trimming pared 2 bases from V and 0 bases from J, leaving 12 bases between. The CDR3 length is 16 residues. The germline V gene encodes CDR1 SGHRS and CDR2 YFSETQ. CDR3 amino acids: CASSLVSGSSYNEQFF. The DNA for the CDR3 is TGCGCCAGCAGCTTAGTTAGTGGGAGCTCCTACAATGAGCAGTTCTTC.

This chain uses TRBV5-4 with TRBJ2-7; D possibly corresponds to TRBD2 (6 bases). This CDR3 is built from 14 residues. The germline V and J ends were trimmed by 0 bases and 7 bases, with 14 bases remaining between them. Germline CDR1 is SGHNT and CDR2 is YYREEE (reference sequence). The CDR3 nucleotides read TGTGCCAGCAGCTTGGTCGGGAGTCTCGGAGAGCAGTACTTC. Translation: CASSLVGSLGEQYF.

The gene calls are TRBV6-6 and TRBJ1-4; the D is unclear. V was pared by 0 bases and J by 8 bases, with 13 bases between. Germline assignment: CDR1 MNHNY and CDR2 SVGAGI (reference sequence). The CDR3 has 15 amino acids. The CDR3 is CASSYSGREKEKLFF. The DNA of the CDR3 is TGTGCCAGCAGTTACTCGGGGAGGGAGAAGGAAAAACTGTTTTTT.

V and J are TRBV4-1 and TRBJ2-7; TRBD1 might be the D (8 bases). Germline CDR1 is MGHRA and CDR2 is YSYEKL. Trimming took 4 bases from V and 2 from J, leaving 18 bases between them. This CDR3 comprises 16 residues. The CDR3 sequence is CASSLLSGTGTYEQYF. The CDR3, as DNA: TGCGCCAGCAGCCTACTAAGCGGGACAGGAACCTACGAGCAGTACTTC.

This chain uses TRBV7-6 with TRBJ1-2; D unclear. V lost 1 base, J lost 4 bases, and 7 bases lay in between. Germline CDR1 reads SGHVS; CDR2 reads FNYEAQ. This CDR3 contains 13 residues. The CDR3 DNA is TGTGCCAGCAGCTTAGATCCGGGCTATGGCTACACCTTC. It encodes CASSLDPGYGYTF. The full variable domain, rest sourced from reference TRBV7-6 and TRBJ1-2, is GAGVSQSPRYKVTKRGQDVALRCDPISGHVSLYWYRQALGQGPEFLTYFNYEAQQDKSGLPNDRFSAERPEGSISTLTIQRTEQRDSAMYRCASSLDPGYGYTFGSGTRLTVV.

V and J are TRBV5-1 and TRBJ2-3; 7 positions agree with TRBD2. Per germline, CDR1 SGHRS and CDR2 YFSETQ. J lost 1 base, V lost 4 bases, and 9 bases had no gene match. The CDR3 length is 16 residues. This CDR3 reads CASSLSLAARTDTQYF. CDR3 DNA sequence: TGCGCCAGCAGCCTCAGCCTAGCGGCTCGCACAGATACGCAGTATTTT.

This clone was seen only a few times. The genes are TRBV9 and TRBJ1-2, with TRBD1 matching over 7 bases. With V trimmed by 4 bases and J by 1 base, 10 bases remained unmatched. The CDR3 is 16 amino acids. In germline, CDR1 is SGDLS, CDR2 YYNGEE. The CDR3: CASSPRSRQGNYGYTF. The CDR3, as DNA: TGTGCCAGCAGCCCGCGCTCCAGACAGGGTAACTATGGCTACACCTTC.

V and J are TRBV10-2 and TRBJ2-5, with D possibly matching TRBD2 (6 bases). There are 16 residues in the CDR3. Germline V gene lookup returns CDR1 WSHSY and CDR2 SAAADI. V was cut by 1 base and J by 4 bases, with 16 bases left in between. CDR3 DNA sequence: TGCGCCAGCAGTGAGTTGGGCTATTCGGGGGTAGAGACCCAGTACTTC. This encodes CASSELGYSGVETQYF.

The chain joins TRBV11-2 to TRBJ2-7; tentative D call: TRBD2 (6 bases). Germline V gene lookup returns CDR1 SGHAT and CDR2 FQNNGV. The CDR3 is 13 amino acids. Deletions cut 1 base from V and 3 bases from J, with 7 bases between. CDR3 nucleotides: TGTGCCAGCAGCTTAGGACTAGTCTACGAGCAGTACTTC. Translating gives CASSLGLVYEQYF. Based on the CDR3 plus reference TRBV11-2 and TRBJ2-7, the full variable domain is EAGVAQSPRYKIIEKRQSVAFWCNPISGHATLYWYQQILGQGPKLLIQFQNNGVVDDSQLPKDRFSAERLKGVDSTLKIQPAKLEDSAVYLCASSLGLVYEQYFGPGTRLTVT.

The genes are TRBV4-2 and TRBJ2-1; 7 bases match TRBD2. Germline CDR1 reads LGHNA; CDR2 reads YNFKEQ. This CDR3 region has 14 residues. V gave up 1 base and J gave up 12 bases; unmatched junction bases: 9. Written as DNA, the CDR3 is TGTGCCAGCAGCCAAGTCCCTAGCGGAGAAGCGCAGTTCTTC. It codes for CASSQVPSGEAQFF.